The following is a T cell receptor beta chain sequence with its context. Its antigen is as yet unknown. The CDR3 has 14 residues. V dropped 2 bases and J dropped 6 bases, with 14 bases sitting between them. Germline CDR1 and CDR2: WSHSY and SAAADI. Assay used: immunoSEQ multiplex PCR; TCRdb lists only in-frame clones, some missing. The sample includes approximately 36,000 clones, roughly 80% of them seen just once. This sample stems from a study of a mutant IDH1 vaccine in newly diagnosed glioma. Study conclusions and caveats: Immune responses arising from the vaccine appeared in around 92% of patients.

The time point was: week 11, during vaccination. Every vaccine dose comprised 300 ug of mutant IDH1 20-mer peptide plus topical imiquimod. The sequencing used peripheral blood mononuclear cells (PBMCs), collected from a glioma patient whose treatment included an IDH1 peptide vaccine. V gene TRBV10-2 combines with J gene TRBJ2-7, with D maybe TRBD2 (5 bases). This clonotype was sampled from a woman in her twenties or thirties with glioma. Some clones in this sample may be carry-over from other donors' samples. This chain's CDR3 is CASSETKRGGEQYF. The CDR3 nucleotides are TGCGCCAGCAGTGAGACAAAACGGGGTGGCGAGCAGTACTTC.